These 6 T cell receptor beta chains share one sample of origin, sequenced in a study of post-analysis software for immune sequencing data. Study-wide points: Five TRBV segments were more frequent in patients than controls; TRBV5-6, TRBV5-1 and TRBV20-1 belonged to this group.

Every TCR beta cDNA library bore unique molecular identifiers. Each CDR3 protein is one row after TCRdb ran MiXCR on the PCR reads. The sample contains approximately 350,000 distinct CDR3 sequences, around 33% of which appear only once. Their antigen targets remain unknown. Sequenced sample: blood. The receptors here all came from a girl under 18 with multiple sclerosis.

This clonotype showed up many times. The J gene is TRBJ2-5, the V gene TRBV7-2; 10 bases agree with TRBD1. Trimming took 3 bases from V and 2 from J; bases not matched to a gene: 3. CDR1 is SGHTA, CDR2 FQGNSA, per germline. CDR3 size: 15 residues. This CDR3 reads CASSLWTGGQETQYF. The CDR3 DNA reads TGTGCCAGCAGCTTGTGGACAGGGGGGCAAGAGACCCAGTACTTC.

V usage is TRBV12-3 or TRBV12-4 and J usage is TRBJ2-3; the D gene is possibly TRBD1 (6 bases). This CDR3 is built from 14 residues. V shed 5 bases and J shed 6 bases, with 15 bases lying between them. CDR3 nucleotides: TGTGCCAGCAGTAAGGGCTGGGGGCCTGATACGCAGTATTTT. Protein sequence: CASSKGWGPDTQYF.

V is TRBV12-3 or TRBV12-4 and J is TRBJ2-5; TRBD2 agrees at 11 bases. J gave up 0 bases and V 3 bases, and 6 bases lay outside the gene matches. The CDR3 spans 17 residues. CDR3 loop: CASSLVAGGPYQETQYF. CDR3 DNA: TGTGCCAGCAGTTTGGTAGCGGGGGGGCCGTACCAAGAGACCCAGTACTTC.

The table lists this clonotype with a count of one. The chain is built from TRBV27 and TRBJ1-2, with 7 nucleotides matching TRBD1. The V segment lost 5 bases and the J segment 5 bases; nucleotides outside the gene matches: 5. This CDR3 spans 13 amino acids. Per the germline V gene, CDR1 is MNHEY and CDR2 is SMNVEV (reference sequence). CDR3 in DNA: TGTGCCAGCAGTCCACAGGGGTGGTATGGCTACACCTTC. Amino acid sequence: CASSPQGWYGYTF.

This clonotype was counted a single time. This chain uses TRBV12-3 or TRBV12-4 with TRBJ2-3; TRBD2 matches 7 bases. This CDR3 region has 16 residues. V trimming: 6 bases; J trimming: 4 bases; junction bases outside the gene matches: 13. CDR3 sequence reads: CASSGPGTIVADTQYF. The CDR3 DNA follows: TGTGCCAGCAGCGGACCCGGGACTATCGTGGCAGATACGCAGTATTTT.

As DNA, the CDR3 is TGTGCCAGCAAGCCGGGGCTTCTGTCAGATACGCAGTATTTT. Translated, it gives CASKPGLLSDTQYF. The V and J genes are TRBV6-1 and TRBJ2-3; D might be TRBD1 or TRBD2, each matching 5 bases. From germline, CDR1 is MNHNS and CDR2 SASEGT. The CDR3 is 14 amino acids. Trimming shortened V by 7 bases and J by 4 bases, and 15 bases separated the two germline ends.